The 23 T cell receptor beta chains presented below share a single source sample, sequenced in a study of shared clonotypes between healthy human individuals. Terminally differentiated effector memory CD45RA+ cells were left out of the naive CD8 fraction, which was CD45RO-negative and positively selected for CCR7. Libraries were prepared by immunoSEQ multiplex PCR; TCRdb keeps only in-frame clonotypes and omits some of them. The sample includes approximately 2,200,000 clones, more than 85% of them seen just once. Sample: naive CD8+ T cells from PBMCs. These receptors were collected from a man aged 18 to 30 in good health. Some clones in this sample may be carry-over from other donors' samples.

V is TRBV7-9 and J is TRBJ1-2; no definite D call. This CDR3 spans 13 amino acids. Germline assignment: CDR1 SEHNR and CDR2 FQNEAQ (reference sequence). Deletions cut 2 bases from V and 6 bases from J, with 10 bases between. The CDR3 is CASSLRSRNGYTF. The CDR3 nucleotides are TGTGCCAGCAGCTTACGGAGCAGGAATGGCTACACCTTC.

This chain connects TRBV6-5 to TRBJ1-2; D might be TRBD1 (5 bases). The germline gives CDR1 MNHEY, CDR2 SVGAGI. The length of the CDR3 is 16 residues. The V end was cut by 0 bases, the J end by 6 bases, with 17 bases between. The CDR3 DNA is TGTGCCAGCAGTTACTCGGGACCCGTTCCGGTCCATGGCTACACCTTC. It translates to CASSYSGPVPVHGYTF.

The V and J genes are TRBV7-9 and TRBJ1-2; D is uncertain. V was clipped by 5 bases and J by 3 bases, with 10 bases between them. Germline V lookup: CDR1 SEHNR, CDR2 FQNEAQ (reference sequence). This CDR3 contains 13 residues. The CDR3 region is CASSPPWDYGYTF. Here the CDR3 DNA reads TGTGCCAGCAGCCCCCCCTGGGACTATGGCTACACCTTC.

The rearrangement joins TRBV6-6 to TRBJ1-2, with D hard to call. V dropped 0 bases and J dropped 5 bases, with 10 bases sitting between them. The V gene's germline CDR1 is MNHNY and CDR2 SVGAGI (reference sequence). CDR3 size: 14 residues. The CDR3 DNA reads TGTGCCAGCAGTTACTCGGACTCCACTTATGGCTACACCTTC. Its protein is CASSYSDSTYGYTF.

This chain connects TRBV7-9 to TRBJ2-2, with D possibly TRBD1 on 6 matching bases. Germline values: CDR1 SEHNR, CDR2 FQNEAQ (reference sequence). The CDR3 covers 14 residues. The ends were cut back, 8 bases at V and 1 base at J, with 11 bases in the middle. The CDR3 DNA sequence: TGTGCCAGCTTAGGGGGACGGAACACCGGGGAGCTGTTTTTT. Protein sequence: CASLGGRNTGELFF.

The CDR3 loop reads CASSEDRSSYNSPLHF. In DNA form, the CDR3 reads TGTGCCAGCAGCGAAGACAGGAGCTCCTATAATTCACCCCTCCACTTT. The chain joins TRBV7-9 to TRBJ1-6; the D gene is possibly TRBD1 (6 bases). The CDR3 is made up of 16 amino acids. Per germline, CDR1 SEHNR and CDR2 FQNEAQ (reference sequence). V was shortened by 5 bases and J by 0 bases, with 11 bases between the two germline ends.

This chain uses TRBV27 with TRBJ1-4; D gene ambiguous. Looked up from germline, CDR1 is MNHEY and CDR2 is SMNVEV (reference sequence). Trimming cost V 2 bases and J 6 bases, with 16 bases left between them. This CDR3 contains 16 residues. The CDR3 region is CASSLTPTPDDEKLFF. The CDR3 DNA is TGTGCCAGCAGTTTAACACCAACACCGGACGATGAAAAACTGTTTTTT.

The CDR3 loop reads CASSTLAGVNNEQFF. DNA for the CDR3: TGTGCCAGCAGCACTCTAGCGGGAGTGAACAATGAGCAGTTCTTC. The chain combines TRBV7-9 with TRBJ2-1; 10 bases are a match to TRBD2. V shed 5 bases and J 5 bases; nucleotides not matched to a gene: 6. The CDR3 sequence is 15 residues long. Per the germline V gene, CDR1 is SEHNR and CDR2 is FQNEAQ (reference sequence).

The chain is built from TRBV7-9 and TRBJ1-4, with 9 bases lining up with TRBD1. CDR1 SEHNR and CDR2 FQNEAQ come from the germline V gene (reference sequence). The length of the CDR3 is 17 residues. J was trimmed by 7 bases and V by 0 bases; bases with no gene match: 9. CDR3 sequence: CASSLAIGGQGSEKLFF. The CDR3 region has the DNA TGTGCCAGCAGCTTAGCGATCGGGGGACAGGGTAGTGAAAAACTGTTTTTT.

The chain couples TRBV6-5 to TRBJ2-7, with a tentative D call TRBD2 (6 bases). V was trimmed by 5 bases and J by 2 bases, leaving 13 bases between them. The CDR3 totals 14 residues. The germline gives CDR1 MNHEY, CDR2 SVGAGI. The CDR3 DNA sequence: TGTGCCAGCAGTGCCCGGGGAGGTCCCTACGAGCAGTACTTC. Amino acids: CASSARGGPYEQYF.

CDR3 sequence: CSASLGDEAFF. The CDR3 DNA reads as TGCAGCGCCTCCTTGGGGGACGAAGCTTTCTTT. The V call is TRBV29-1, the J call TRBJ1-1, with D perhaps TRBD1 (5 bases). V lost 7 bases to trimming and J lost 8 bases, with 14 bases between them. This CDR3 has 11 amino acids. Per the germline V gene, CDR1 is SQVTM and CDR2 is ANQGSEA.

This clone was seen a few times. The rearrangement joins TRBV27 to TRBJ2-7, with D hard to call. This CDR3 spans 11 amino acids. Germline V gene lookup returns CDR1 MNHEY and CDR2 SMNVEV (reference sequence). The germline V and J ends were trimmed by 8 bases and 3 bases, with 8 bases remaining between them. The CDR3 nucleotides are TGTGCCAGCCACGGGTTCTACGAGCAGTACTTC. Protein: CASHGFYEQYF.

The chain combines TRBV9 with TRBJ2-3; TRBD2 is a possible D gene (6 bases). V lost 3 bases, J lost 4 bases, and 21 bases lay in between. The CDR3 consists of 17 residues. Germline CDR1 and CDR2: SGDLS and YYNGEE. The CDR3 DNA reads TGTGCCAGCAGCGACCCGATAGAGGGAGGCCCTGCAGATACGCAGTATTTT. This sequence encodes CASSDPIEGGPADTQYF. Full variable domain (remainder filled in from reference TRBV9 and TRBJ2-3): DSGVTQTPKHLITATGQRVTLRCSPRSGDLSVYWYQQSLDQGLQFLIQYYNGEERAKGNILERFSAQQFPDLHSELNLSSLELGDSALYFCASSDPIEGGPADTQYFGPGTRLTVL.

The chain couples TRBV27 to TRBJ2-2; 9 positions agree with TRBD2. J gave up 7 bases and V 0 bases, and 9 bases lay outside the gene matches. The CDR3 extends over 17 amino acids. The germline gives CDR1 MNHEY, CDR2 SMNVEV (reference sequence). The CDR3 protein is CASSLSRGSGSGGELFF. The CDR3 DNA follows: TGTGCCAGCAGTTTATCGAGGGGTAGCGGGAGCGGCGGGGAGCTGTTTTTT.

The chain uses TRBV5-6 and TRBJ2-7, with 7 bases matching TRBD2. The V gene end was trimmed by 1 base and the J gene end by 3 bases; junction bases not matched to a gene: 7. The CDR3 is 15 residues long. Germline values: CDR1 SGHDT, CDR2 YYEEEE. The CDR3 bases are TGTGCCAGCAGCTTGACAGACGGGAGGTTCTACGAGCAGTACTTC. This translates into CASSLTDGRFYEQYF. Together with reference TRBV5-6 and TRBJ2-7, the CDR3 gives the full variable domain: DAGVTQSPTHLIKTRGQQVTLRCSPKSGHDTVSWYQQALGQGPQFIFQYYEEEERQRGNFPDRFSGHQFPNYSSELNVNALLLGDSALYLCASSLTDGRFYEQYFGPGTRLTVT.

The gene calls are TRBV2 and TRBJ1-2; TRBD1 matches 9 bases. The CDR3 consists of 12 residues. V shed 7 bases, J shed 10 bases, and the junction held 7 bases outside the gene matches. Germline V lookup: CDR1 SNHLY, CDR2 FYNNEI. The CDR3 sequence is CASNGGQGIYTF. The DNA of the CDR3 is TGTGCCAGCAATGGGGGACAGGGAATCTACACCTTC.

The rearrangement joins TRBV13 to TRBJ1-3, with D unclear. Trimming cost V 5 bases and J 3 bases, with 8 bases left between them. Germline CDR1 reads PRHDT; CDR2 reads FYEKMQ (reference sequence). The CDR3 is 13 amino acids. For the CDR3, the DNA is TGTGCCAGCAGCCCTGGTTATGGAAACACCATATATTTT. It encodes CASSPGYGNTIYF.

This chain connects TRBV18 to TRBJ2-7; 9 nucleotides match TRBD2. CDR3 length: 17 residues. Per germline, CDR1 KGHSH and CDR2 LQKENI. V shed 1 base and J 3 bases; nucleotides not matched to a gene: 10. The CDR3: CASSPRGLAGIVYEQYF. The CDR3 DNA is TGTGCCAGCTCACCACGGGGTCTAGCGGGGATTGTCTACGAGCAGTACTTC.

V and J are TRBV19 and TRBJ1-1; 10 bases line up with TRBD1. The CDR3 spans 15 residues. Per germline, CDR1 LNHDA and CDR2 SQIVND (reference sequence). V trimming: 6 bases; J trimming: 4 bases; junction bases outside the gene matches: 8. The CDR3 bases are TGTGCCAGTAGCGAAAGACAGGGGGCCATCACTGAAGCTTTCTTT. This sequence encodes CASSERQGAITEAFF.

The CDR3 DNA sequence: TGTGCCTGGCCGGTCGGTGGTGGCTACACCTTC. It translates to CAWPVGGGYTF. The chain carries TRBV2 and TRBJ1-2; D gene uncertain. CDR3 length: 11 amino acids. Germline CDR1 is SNHLY and CDR2 is FYNNEI. Trimming cost V 11 bases and J 7 bases, with 14 bases left between them. Full variable domain (remainder filled in from reference TRBV2 and TRBJ1-2): EPEVTQTPSHQVTQMGQEVILRCVPISNHLYFYWYRQILGQKVEFLVSFYNNEISEKSEIFDDQFSVERPDGSNFTLKIRSTKLEDSAMYFCAWPVGGGYTFGSGTRLTVV.

The chain links TRBV28 to TRBJ2-1; TRBD2 aligns across 13 bases. The CDR3 contains 16 residues. The junction had 10 bases not matched to a gene; V was cut back by 5 bases and J by 9 bases. Germline CDR1 reads MDHEN; CDR2 reads SYDVKM. CDR3 protein: CASSIPGTSGIREQFF. CDR3 coding DNA: TGTGCCAGCAGTATCCCCGGGACTAGCGGGATCCGTGAGCAGTTCTTC.

The chain has TRBV27 and TRBJ1-1, with 9 positions matching TRBD1. J lost 4 bases, V lost 2 bases, and 2 bases had no gene match. The CDR3 sequence is 14 residues long. Germline V gene lookup returns CDR1 MNHEY and CDR2 SMNVEV (reference sequence). This CDR3 is CASSLMGQGTEAFF. The CDR3 bases are TGTGCCAGCAGTTTAATGGGACAGGGCACTGAAGCTTTCTTT.

The chain is built from TRBV11-2 and TRBJ2-2; a possible D gene is TRBD2 (5 bases). This CDR3 comprises 14 residues. Trimming removed 5 bases from V and 6 bases from J, with 13 bases in between. Germline V CDR1 and CDR2: SGHAT, FQNNGV. The CDR3 DNA follows: TGTGCCAGCAGCCACGGTGGGAGCTCCGGGGAGCTGTTTTTT. This sequence encodes CASSHGGSSGELFF.